One TCR beta chain is described in this entry. In the source study's methods: Nucleated cell number was recorded as an estimate derived from reference gene primer amplification. Repertoires were generated with immunoSEQ multiplex PCR, while TCRdb's copy carries only in-frame clones and drops some. V and J calls and clone size are copied from that table; D and trimming were computed from the DNA. The repertoire holds about 210,000 clones, with around nine tenths as singletons. The germline V gene has CDR1 SGHKS and CDR2 YYEKEE (reference sequence). The CDR3 contains 11 residues. V was trimmed by 0 bases and J by 12 bases, leaving 10 bases between them. The sample comes from a study of blood T cell repertoires in COVID-19. Across the study: The United States, Italy and Spain provided the acute and convalescent COVID-19 samples. The cDNA or gDNA used as material had been derived from T cells, B-cell-depleted T cells, or PBMCs.

The TCR comes from a man aged 55 to 69 with acute or convalescent COVID-19. The chain carries TRBV5-5 and TRBJ2-7; possibly TRBD1 for D (6 bases). The sample was peripheral blood. In DNA form, the CDR3 reads TGTGCCAGCAGCTTGGGGGTACAGGGGTACTTC. Protein sequence: CASSLGVQGYF.